The source of this T cell receptor (beta chain) is a study of cytomegalovirus exposure and HLA in healthy donors. Amplification used 60 Vbeta primers and 13 Jbeta primers. Clones were read by immunoSEQ multiplex PCR, and TCRdb kept only the in-frame ones, dropping some. Of 99,000 or so clones listed, more than 60% were seen once; the top ten hold about 8.6%. Losses at the gene ends were 0 bases for V and 5 bases for J; bases not matched to a gene: 7. Germline V gene data show CDR1 as LGHNA and CDR2 as YSLEER. The CDR3 extends over 16 amino acids. For this clone: Its cognate antigen is unknown.

Study-level findings and limits: CMV serostatus alone was available as immune exposure information.

The sequence came from a woman between 40 and 55 years old in good health and CMV-seropositive. Sequencing was carried out using PBMCs. The chain couples TRBV4-3 to TRBJ2-3, with 8 bases fitting TRBD1. CDR3 sequence: CASSQDPAGGIDTQYF. CDR3 DNA sequence: TGCGCCAGCAGCCAAGATCCGGCAGGGGGCATAGATACGCAGTATTTT.